This T cell receptor beta chain is drawn from a study of blood T cell repertoires in COVID-19. Under the authors' procedure: The assay estimated nucleated cells by amplifying reference gene primers. Only in-frame clones appear in the TCRdb table, and some are missing; sequencing was by immunoSEQ multiplex PCR. The D gene and trimming were derived from the DNA, and the V and J assignments and clone size from that table. The sample consists of 100,000 or so clones, roughly four fifths of them appearing once. The CDR3 length is 15 residues. Germline values: CDR1 SGHNT, CDR2 YENEEA. With V trimmed by 4 bases and J by 7 bases, 9 bases remained unmatched.

The sequencing sample was made of peripheral blood. This TCR derives from an elderly woman with acute or convalescent COVID-19. This rearrangement joins TRBV11-3 to TRBJ2-1, with TRBD1 identical over 8 bases. CDR3 sequence: CASSSSGTGYNEQFF. The CDR3 bases are TGTGCCAGCAGCTCCTCCGGGACAGGTTATAATGAGCAGTTCTTC.